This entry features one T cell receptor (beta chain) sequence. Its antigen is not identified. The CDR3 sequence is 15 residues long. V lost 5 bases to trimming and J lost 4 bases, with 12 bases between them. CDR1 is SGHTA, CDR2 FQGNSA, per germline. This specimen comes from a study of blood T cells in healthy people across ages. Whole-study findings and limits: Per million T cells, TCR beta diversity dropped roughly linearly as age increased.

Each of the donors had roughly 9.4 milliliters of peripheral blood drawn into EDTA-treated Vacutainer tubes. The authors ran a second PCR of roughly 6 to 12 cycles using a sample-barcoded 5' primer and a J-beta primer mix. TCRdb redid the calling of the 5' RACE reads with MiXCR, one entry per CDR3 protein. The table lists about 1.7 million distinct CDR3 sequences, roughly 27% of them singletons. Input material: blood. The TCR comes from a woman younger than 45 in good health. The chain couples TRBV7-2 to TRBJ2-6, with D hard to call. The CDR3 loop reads CASSQQRSGANVLTF. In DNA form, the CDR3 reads TGTGCCAGCAGCCAACAGAGGTCAGGGGCCAACGTCCTGACTTTC.